One and the same sample provided the 26 T cell receptor beta chains below, sequenced in a study of T cells in Graves' hyperthyroidism and ophthalmopathy (dated by TCRdb to the late 2010s). Libraries were constructed by multiplex PCR. Sequencing instrument: Illumina HiSeq 2000. The TCR beta CDR3 regions were amplified from RNA transcripts. A first-round RT-PCR of the TCR CDR3 used the HTBI primer set with the Qiagen OneStep RT-PCR kit. TCRdb reworked the public reads: Q25 trimming with fastp, MiXCR clone assembly, productive beta chains retained. All rows with the same CDR3 protein become a single entry with the most common DNA and genes. This sample has about 610,000 distinct CDR3 sequences in its table, and 14% to 15% of those were observed once. The ten biggest clones cover over 3.5% of the sample. Sequenced material: blood. Source of these receptors: a woman between 40 and 55 years old with Graves' ophthalmopathy.

This clonotype was seen repeatedly, ten times or more. The J gene is TRBJ2-4, the V gene TRBV6-2 or TRBV6-3; tentative D call: TRBD1 (6 bases). CDR1 is MNHEY, CDR2 SVGEGT, per germline. Trimming shortened V by 6 bases and J by 0 bases, and 15 bases separated the two germline ends. The length of the CDR3 is 16 residues. The CDR3, as DNA: TGTGCCAGCAGCGGACAGTCCGAGAGAGCCAAAAACATTCAGTACTTC. Amino acids: CASSGQSERAKNIQYF.

This clonotype was detected only a few times. The CDR3 sequence is CASSPQGADGYTF. The CDR3 nucleotides read TGTGCCAGCAGCCCACAGGGGGCGGATGGCTACACCTTC. The V call is TRBV5-8, the J call TRBJ1-2; 9 nucleotides line up with TRBD1. The CDR3 consists of 13 residues. From germline, CDR1 is SGHTS and CDR2 YDEGEE. J was trimmed by 6 bases and V by 4 bases; bases with no gene match: 4. Drawing the rest from reference TRBV5-8 and TRBJ1-2, the complete variable domain is EAGVTQSPTHLIKTRGQQATLRCSPISGHTSVYWYQQALGLGLQFLLWYDEGEERNRGNFPPRFSGRQFPNYSSELNVNALELEDSALYLCASSPQGADGYTFGSGTRLTVV.

The rearrangement links TRBV20-1 to TRBJ2-7; 11 nucleotides agree with TRBD2. The germline V gene has CDR1 DFQATT and CDR2 SNEGSKA (reference sequence). This CDR3 has 15 amino acids. The trim removed 5 bases at V and 4 bases at J, leaving 10 bases unmatched. The chain's CDR3 is CSADPLAGGLYEQYF. For the CDR3, the DNA is TGCAGTGCTGACCCCCTAGCGGGAGGACTATACGAGCAGTACTTC.

Of note for this clonotype: This may arise from a read error, as a much more abundant clone is one base away. The CDR3 region is CAISELAEQYF. The CDR3 region has the DNA TGTGCCATCAGTGAACTAGCCGAGCAGTACTTC. The chain is built from TRBV10-3 and TRBJ2-7, with TRBD2 as a possible D gene (6 bases). Germline lookup yields CDR1 ENHRY and CDR2 SYGVKD. Trimming cost V 3 bases and J 6 bases, with 6 bases left between them. The CDR3 has 11 residues.

This clonotype was seen repeatedly, ten times or more. Here the CDR3 reads CSARGGLPQETQYF. The CDR3 DNA sequence: TGCAGTGCCCGTGGGGGGTTACCTCAAGAGACCCAGTACTTC. The chain couples TRBV20-1 to TRBJ2-5; a weak D match, TRBD2 (6 bases). With 6 bases removed from V and 2 bases from J, the gap between germline ends came to 16 bases. The germline CDR1 and CDR2 sequences are DFQATT and SNEGSKA (reference sequence). The length of the CDR3 is 14 residues.

The chain combines TRBV6-1 with TRBJ2-7; 7 bases match TRBD2. The CDR3 spans 14 residues. V lost 6 bases to trimming and J lost 6 bases; unmatched junction nucleotides: 11. Germline V CDR1 and CDR2: MNHNS, SASEGT. CDR3 amino acids: CASSPLGGRVEQYF. The DNA of the CDR3 is TGTGCCAGCAGCCCTTTGGGGGGGAGAGTCGAGCAGTACTTC.

This clonotype was detected only a few times. The chain has TRBV7-2 and TRBJ2-3, with unresolved D. CDR1 is SGHTA, CDR2 FQGNSA, per germline. Trimming took 1 base from V and 2 from J, leaving 13 bases between them. The CDR3 spans 16 residues. CDR3 sequence: CASSLGLGFNTDTQYF. CDR3 nucleotide sequence: TGTGCCAGCAGCTTAGGGCTTGGGTTCAACACAGATACGCAGTATTTT.

This clonotype was detected ten times or more. The chain employs TRBV20-1 and TRBJ1-5; D is perhaps TRBD1 (5 bases). The CDR3 covers 13 residues. CDR1 and CDR2 (germline): DFQATT, SNEGSKA (reference sequence). Trimming left V 3 bases short and J 3 bases short, with 9 bases between. The CDR3 sequence: CSASAGFNQPQHF. In DNA form, the CDR3 reads TGCAGTGCTAGTGCAGGGTTCAATCAGCCCCAGCATTTT.

This clonotype appeared many times. This chain uses TRBV28 with TRBJ2-7, with D perhaps given as TRBD1 or TRBD2 (5 bases each). V was trimmed by 3 bases and J by 2 bases, leaving 8 bases between them. The CDR3 length is 13 residues. The germline gives CDR1 MDHEN, CDR2 SYDVKM. CDR3 sequence (DNA): TGTGCCAGCAGTTTCGGGACCCCCTACGAGCAGTACTTC. Protein product: CASSFGTPYEQYF.

This clonotype was seen a handful of times. The chain is built from TRBV6-5 and TRBJ1-2, with TRBD1 as a possible D gene (5 bases). With 3 bases removed from V and 0 bases from J, the gap between germline ends came to 11 bases. The CDR3 consists of 15 residues. Germline CDR1 reads MNHEY; CDR2 reads SVGAGI. Written as DNA, the CDR3 is TGTGCCAGCAGTTATTCGGAAGGGGCTAACTATGGCTACACCTTC. This sequence encodes CASSYSEGANYGYTF.

The V call is TRBV20-1, the J call TRBJ2-5, with D perhaps matching TRBD2 (5 bases). CDR3 size: 13 residues. In germline, CDR1 is DFQATT, CDR2 SNEGSKA (reference sequence). Trimming removed 2 bases from V and 2 bases from J, with 9 bases in between. CDR3 sequence reads: CSARSDSQETQYF. CDR3 in DNA: TGCAGTGCTAGATCGGACTCACAAGAGACCCAGTACTTC.

As to this clonotype: A much larger clone sits a single nucleotide away, making a read error possible. V is TRBV12-3 or TRBV12-4 and J is TRBJ1-1, with D perhaps matching TRBD1 (6 bases). This CDR3 has 16 amino acids. CDR3: CASRGAPNRANAEAFF. The CDR3 DNA reads TGTGCCAGCAGAGGGGCCCCTAACAGGGCGAACGCTGAAGCTTTCTTT.

The chain carries TRBV6-2 or TRBV6-3 and TRBJ2-3, with D unclear. Germline CDR1 reads MNHEY; CDR2 reads SVGEGT. The CDR3 totals 17 residues. Trimming pared 0 bases from V and 0 bases from J, leaving 13 bases between. The chain's CDR3 is CASSYSRERASTDTQYF. CDR3 nucleotides: TGTGCCAGCAGTTACTCGAGAGAACGGGCCAGCACAGATACGCAGTATTTT.

There are many counts of this clonotype. The chain carries TRBV6-2 or TRBV6-3 and TRBJ2-7; weak D call: TRBD2 (7 bases). CDR1 MNHEY and CDR2 SVGEGT come from the germline V gene. This CDR3 has 13 residues. Trimming shortened V by 8 bases and J by 3 bases, and 14 bases separated the two germline ends. CDR3: CASQPGGVYEQYF. In DNA form, the CDR3 reads TGTGCCAGCCAGCCGGGGGGCGTCTACGAGCAGTACTTC.

In its sample, this clonotype was seen many times. The chain recombines TRBV19 with TRBJ2-6, with a weak D call TRBD1 (6 bases). The ends were cut back, 6 bases at V and 0 bases at J, with 15 bases in the middle. CDR1 is LNHDA and CDR2 is SQIVND in the germline V gene (reference sequence). The CDR3 covers 17 residues. The chain's CDR3 is CASSYSDRPSGANVLTF. The CDR3 DNA reads as TGTGCCAGTAGCTACTCTGACAGGCCCTCTGGGGCCAACGTCCTGACTTTC.

This clonotype was found once. The chain has TRBV20-1 and TRBJ2-5, with a possible D match to TRBD2 (5 bases). The length of the CDR3 is 18 residues. Trimming shortened V by 6 bases and J by 5 bases, and 31 bases separated the two germline ends. Per the germline V gene, CDR1 is DFQATT and CDR2 is SNEGSKA (reference sequence). The CDR3 loop is CSAIPSGGPRNLVETQYF. The DNA for the CDR3 is TGCAGTGCAATCCCCTCAGGCGGGCCGAGAAATCTCGTGGAGACCCAGTACTTC.

The chain recombines TRBV30 with TRBJ1-1; 9 bases are a match to TRBD1. V was pared by 1 base and J by 4 bases, with 10 bases of the junction left unmatched. The CDR3 totals 16 residues. The V gene's germline CDR1 is GTSNPN and CDR2 SVGIG (reference sequence). The CDR3 protein is CAWSAWGTGRFTEAFF. DNA for the CDR3: TGTGCCTGGAGTGCGTGGGGGACAGGGCGGTTCACTGAAGCTTTCTTT.

This clonotype has ten or more counts. The chain couples TRBV24-1 to TRBJ2-2; D is ambiguous. The CDR3 consists of 14 residues. Germline-derived CDR1 and CDR2 are KGHDR and SFDVKD. Trimming removed 2 bases at V and 1 base at J, with 4 bases between. In DNA, the CDR3 is TGTGCCACCAGTGATTACAAGAACACCGGGGAGCTGTTTTTT. Amino acids: CATSDYKNTGELFF.

This chain joins TRBV20-1 and TRBJ1-2; a possible D gene is TRBD1 (5 bases). The CDR3 is made up of 14 amino acids. Trimming pared 5 bases from V and 0 bases from J, leaving 13 bases between. Germline CDR1 and CDR2: DFQATT and SNEGSKA (reference sequence). CDR3 coding DNA: TGCAGTGCTGGATGGGACGGAACTAACTATGGCTACACCTTC. It is translated as CSAGWDGTNYGYTF.

This clonotype has a handful of counts. This chain connects TRBV20-1 to TRBJ2-2; TRBD2 matches 9 bases. CDR3 length: 17 residues. V was pared by 0 bases and J by 0 bases, with 5 bases of the junction left unmatched. Germline loops: CDR1 DFQATT, CDR2 SNEGSKA (reference sequence). The CDR3: CSARDWLAGANTGELFF. In DNA, the CDR3 is TGCAGTGCTAGAGATTGGTTAGCGGGGGCGAACACCGGGGAGCTGTTTTTT.

This clonotype was seen ten or more times. The V call is TRBV6-2 or TRBV6-3, the J call TRBJ2-2; tentative D call: TRBD1 (6 bases). The CDR3 totals 20 residues. Germline V gene lookup returns CDR1 MNHEY and CDR2 SVGEGT. Trimming left V 7 bases short and J 2 bases short, with 29 bases between. The CDR3 DNA follows: TGTGCCAGCAATCCCCGACGACAACAGGGAATTGTGAGAAACACCGGGGAGCTGTTTTTT. Amino acid sequence: CASNPRRQQGIVRNTGELFF.

The gene calls are TRBV10-2 and TRBJ2-5; the D is unclear. CDR3 length equals 12 residues. CDR1 is WSHSY, CDR2 SAAADI, per germline. V was cut by 5 bases and J by 4 bases, with 8 bases left in between. DNA for the CDR3: TGCGCCAGCAGTAACGTGGGAGAGACCCAGTACTTC. Its protein product is CASSNVGETQYF.

The V gene is TRBV9, the J gene TRBJ2-7, with a weak D call TRBD1 (8 bases). V was pared by 3 bases and J by 5 bases, with 21 bases between. Germline V lookup: CDR1 SGDLS, CDR2 YYNGEE. The CDR3 sequence is 16 residues long. CDR3: CASSATTGEGFDEQYF. CDR3 nucleotide sequence: TGTGCCAGCAGCGCCACGACAGGGGAGGGTTTTGACGAGCAGTACTTC.

This clonotype was seen many times. A read error may be the cause here, since a much bigger clone is one base away. CDR3 amino acids: CASGDQETQYF. The CDR3 DNA reads as TGTGCCAGCGGGGACCAAGAGACCCAGTACTTC. The chain couples TRBV28 to TRBJ2-5, with D uncertain. This CDR3 comprises 11 residues. Germline V lookup: CDR1 MDHEN, CDR2 SYDVKM. The V end was cut by 8 bases, the J end by 0 bases, with 4 bases between.

The gene calls are TRBV29-1 and TRBJ2-7; D is unresolved. This CDR3 is 11 amino acids long. Looked up from germline, CDR1 is SQVTM and CDR2 is ANQGSEA. V lost 7 bases and J 7 bases, leaving 14 bases between the germline ends. As DNA, the CDR3 is TGCAGCGCTACGCTTTTGAGAGAGCAGTACTTC. Its translation is CSATLLREQYF.

The sample holds many counts of this clonotype. This chain connects TRBV7-8 to TRBJ2-5; D is possibly TRBD1 or TRBD2 (5 bases each). CDR1 is SGHVS, CDR2 FQNEAQ, per germline. The CDR3 contains 16 residues. Trimming took off 1 base at V and 2 bases at J, with 14 bases between the two ends. CDR3 sequence: CASSLVQGRGQETQYF. Written as DNA, the CDR3 is TGTGCCAGCAGCTTAGTTCAGGGACGGGGTCAAGAGACCCAGTACTTC.